The clone carrying this T cell receptor beta chain was counted between two and nine times. This sample is part of a study of blood T cells in healthy people across ages. Sample-barcoded 5' priming and a J-beta primer mix drove a second PCR of about 6 to 12 cycles. In TCRdb, the 5' RACE reads were re-called with MiXCR into one record per CDR3 protein. The sample has hundreds of thousands of distinct CDR3 sequences, roughly two fifths seen once. The TCR sequence derives from an elderly man in good health. The sequencing input was blood.

The CDR3 DNA reads as TGCGCCAGCAGCCCCTATCGGCAAGAGAACACCGGGGAGCTGTTTTTT. Translation gives CASSPYRQENTGELFF. The chain couples TRBV4-3 to TRBJ2-2; D remains ambiguous. CDR1 is LGHNA and CDR2 is YSLEER in the germline V gene. V was shortened by 4 bases and J by 1 base, with 13 bases between the two germline ends. This CDR3 has 16 amino acids.